These T cell receptor beta chains were read from a single sample in a study of beta chain features in type 1 diabetes. The table came from immunoSEQ multiplex PCR; TCRdb's copy has only in-frame clones and leaves some out. Of 140,000 or so clones detected, around 9.3% appear once; the ten largest clones hold roughly 1.3%. What was sequenced was naive CD4+ T cells from blood. All receptors come from a man aged 18-30 years in good health. The CDR3 runs from the conserved cysteine through the conserved F or W. Fields, in order: D gene, CDR3 length, J gene, V gene, clone size, CDR3 DNA, CDR3 protein. The D gene is left open where the match is weak. Expanded clones are given a class, and other clones once, few, many or no size at all.

d_call: .; cdr3_length: 17; j_call: TRBJ1-4; v_call: TRBV10-3; clone_size: .; cdr3_nt: TGTGCCATCAGTGAGTCTATCGGGGGGGCAACTAATGAAAAACTGTTTTTT; cdr3_aa: CAISESIGGATNEKLFF
d_call: TRBD1; cdr3_length: 13; j_call: TRBJ1-5; v_call: TRBV28; clone_size: many; cdr3_nt: TGTGCCAGCAGTGGACAGGGGAGTCAGCCCCAGCATTTT; cdr3_aa: CASSGQGSQPQHF
d_call: .; cdr3_length: 14; j_call: TRBJ2-1; v_call: TRBV9; clone_size: .; cdr3_nt: TGTGCCAGCAGCGTAGCAGGGGTTAGCAATGAGCAGTTCTTC; cdr3_aa: CASSVAGVSNEQFF
d_call: .; cdr3_length: 15; j_call: TRBJ2-2; v_call: TRBV7-2; clone_size: .; cdr3_nt: TGTGCCAGCACCCACGGACAGACGAACACCGGGGAGCTGTTTTTT; cdr3_aa: CASTHGQTNTGELFF
d_call: .; cdr3_length: 11; j_call: TRBJ2-1; v_call: TRBV28; clone_size: many; cdr3_nt: TGTGCCAGCAGTTTACAGAATGAGCAGTTCTTC; cdr3_aa: CASSLQNEQFF
d_call: TRBD1; cdr3_length: 14; j_call: TRBJ1-2; v_call: TRBV2; clone_size: few; cdr3_nt: TGTGCCAGCAGTATAGGACAGGGGGCCTATGGCTACACCTTC; cdr3_aa: CASSIGQGAYGYTF
d_call: .; cdr3_length: 14; j_call: TRBJ2-7; v_call: TRBV6-5; clone_size: .; cdr3_nt: TGTGCCAGCAGTCGTGACAGGAGCTCCTACGAGCAGTACTTC; cdr3_aa: CASSRDRSSYEQYF
d_call: .; cdr3_length: 16; j_call: TRBJ1-6; v_call: TRBV7-3; clone_size: few; cdr3_nt: TGTGCCAGCAGCTTTCTCGGGGGGCCCTTGCATTCACCCCTCCACTTT; cdr3_aa: CASSFLGGPLHSPLHF
d_call: TRBD1; cdr3_length: 13; j_call: TRBJ1-3; v_call: TRBV19; clone_size: .; cdr3_nt: TGTGCCAGTAGTGCGGACAGGCTAAACACCATATATTTT; cdr3_aa: CASSADRLNTIYF
d_call: .; cdr3_length: 13; j_call: TRBJ1-3; v_call: TRBV27; clone_size: .; cdr3_nt: TGTGCCAGCAGCCCCGGACCGAGGGACACCATATATTTT; cdr3_aa: CASSPGPRDTIYF
d_call: .; cdr3_length: 15; j_call: TRBJ1-5; v_call: TRBV5-6; clone_size: .; cdr3_nt: TGTGCCAGCAGCTTGGCTTCCGGCAGTACTACGCCCCAGCATTTT; cdr3_aa: CASSLASGSTTPQHF
d_call: TRBD1; cdr3_length: 15; j_call: TRBJ1-4; v_call: TRBV27; clone_size: .; cdr3_nt: TGTGCCAGCAGCCTCCGGACAGGGGGCTGGGAAAAACTGTTTTTT; cdr3_aa: CASSLRTGGWEKLFF
d_call: TRBD1; cdr3_length: 15; j_call: TRBJ2-7; v_call: TRBV7-9; clone_size: few; cdr3_nt: TGTGCCAGCAGCCGGGCAGGACAGGGGTCCCACGAGCAGTACTTC; cdr3_aa: CASSRAGQGSHEQYF
d_call: TRBD1; cdr3_length: 15; j_call: TRBJ2-1; v_call: TRBV6-1; clone_size: few; cdr3_nt: TGTGCCAGCCAAGGTCCGGGACAGTCGCTAAATGAGCAGTTCTTC; cdr3_aa: CASQGPGQSLNEQFF
d_call: .; cdr3_length: 15; j_call: TRBJ2-7; v_call: TRBV19; clone_size: few; cdr3_nt: TGTGCCAGTAGCCGGACAGTCTCCAGCTCCTACGAGCAGTACTTC; cdr3_aa: CASSRTVSSSYEQYF
d_call: .; cdr3_length: 14; j_call: TRBJ1-3; v_call: TRBV7-9; clone_size: .; cdr3_nt: TGTGCCAGCCAAAGCCCGGGCCGGGGAGACACCATATATTTT; cdr3_aa: CASQSPGRGDTIYF
d_call: TRBD1; cdr3_length: 17; j_call: TRBJ2-6; v_call: TRBV2; clone_size: .; cdr3_nt: TGTGCCAGCAGTGCGGACAGGCGTCCCTCTGGGGCCAACGTCCTGACTTTC; cdr3_aa: CASSADRRPSGANVLTF
d_call: TRBD1; cdr3_length: 14; j_call: TRBJ1-2; v_call: TRBV11-2; clone_size: few; cdr3_nt: TGTGCCAGCAGCATGGGACAGGGGATCGATGGCTACACCTTC; cdr3_aa: CASSMGQGIDGYTF
d_call: TRBD1; cdr3_length: 14; j_call: TRBJ1-2; v_call: TRBV28; clone_size: many; cdr3_nt: TGTGCCAGCAGTTTATTTGGACAGGGTAGAGGCTACACCTTC; cdr3_aa: CASSLFGQGRGYTF
d_call: .; cdr3_length: 14; j_call: TRBJ2-7; v_call: TRBV7-2; clone_size: .; cdr3_nt: TGTGCCAGCTCACCGGGACAAGGACTCCACGAGCAGTACTTC; cdr3_aa: CASSPGQGLHEQYF